Below, 22 T cell receptor beta chains from the same sample are listed, as sequenced in a study of CD8+ T cells in alopecia areata. Stated treatment: oral pan-JAK inhibitor, 5-10 mg twice daily. Isolated RNA was reverse transcribed into cDNA used as the sequencing template. TCRdb's table, derived via immunoSEQ multiplex PCR, lists solely in-frame clones and lacks some. The top ten hold about 16% of the sample, which has 100,000 or so clones, roughly three fifths seen once. The input for sequencing was CD8+ T cells sorted from blood, taken at approximately week 56, from a patient treated with tofacitinib. Receptors originate from a human donor with alopecia areata.

This clone was picked up a small number of times. The chain couples TRBV19 to TRBJ1-1, with D maybe TRBD1 (5 bases). The germline CDR1 and CDR2 sequences are LNHDA and SQIVND (reference sequence). The CDR3 length is 13 residues. Trimming stripped 3 bases from V and 6 bases from J, with 11 bases between. CDR3 protein: CASSIGGGAEAFF. CDR3 DNA: TGTGCCAGTAGTATTGGGGGGGGAGCTGAAGCTTTCTTT.

This clone turned up a few times. The genes are TRBV30 and TRBJ1-5, with D unresolved. This CDR3 has 14 amino acids. Germline loops: CDR1 GTSNPN, CDR2 SVGIG (reference sequence). The V end was cut by 5 bases, the J end by 3 bases, with 14 bases between. The CDR3 here is CAWASGRDNQPQHF. CDR3 bases: TGTGCCTGGGCCTCGGGTCGTGACAATCAGCCCCAGCATTTT.

For this clone: One base separates it from a far larger clone, so it is likely a read error. The V call is TRBV7-9, the J call TRBJ2-7, with D perhaps TRBD2 (7 bases). Trimming left V 5 bases short and J 7 bases short, with 21 bases between. The CDR3 runs 15 residues. Germline CDR1 reads SEHNR; CDR2 reads FQNEAQ (reference sequence). The CDR3 loop reads CASSPRGGGKWEQYF. In nucleotides, the CDR3 is TGTGCCAGCAGCCCTCGAGGGGGGGGCAAGTGGGAGCAGTACTTC.

A single count supports this clone. Here the CDR3 reads CASRGGGYTF. DNA of the CDR3: TGTGCCAGTCGTGGAGGGGGCTACACCTTC. The chain links TRBV6-1 to TRBJ1-2; D is ambiguous. Germline CDR1 is MNHNS and CDR2 is SASEGT. The CDR3 consists of 10 residues. Trimming stripped 9 bases from V and 8 bases from J, with 10 bases between.

This clone was recorded once. The chain links TRBV7-8 to TRBJ2-7; unclear D gene. Germline V gene data show CDR1 as SGHVS and CDR2 as FQNEAQ. The CDR3 loop spans 15 amino acids. V was shortened by 6 bases and J by 2 bases, with 17 bases between the two germline ends. CDR3 sequence reads: CASSFRLGAAYEQYF. CDR3 sequence (DNA): TGTGCCAGCAGTTTTAGGTTGGGCGCCGCCTACGAGCAGTACTTC.

The chain recombines TRBV19 with TRBJ2-1, with D unclear. This CDR3 has 13 residues. Trimming took 3 bases from V and 2 from J, leaving 5 bases between them. The V gene's germline CDR1 is LNHDA and CDR2 SQIVND (reference sequence). CDR3 in DNA: TGTGCCAGTAGTATGGGGACCTACAATGAGCAGTTCTTC. This gives the protein CASSMGTYNEQFF.

This chain uses TRBV6-5 with TRBJ2-3, with TRBD2 as a possible D gene (6 bases). Trimming took off 5 bases at V and 2 bases at J, with 11 bases between the two ends. The CDR3 is made up of 14 amino acids. From germline, CDR1 is MNHEY and CDR2 SVGAGI. CDR3 sequence: CASSHGLTTDTQYF. The CDR3 bases are TGTGCCAGCAGTCACGGACTAACCACAGATACGCAGTATTTT.

The table lists this clone with a few counts. The V and J genes are TRBV29-1 and TRBJ2-7; 7 bases agree with TRBD1. The germline V gene has CDR1 SQVTM and CDR2 ANQGSEA. Trimming removed 1 base from V and 4 bases from J; junction bases left unmatched: 7. This CDR3 is 14 amino acids long. CDR3 sequence (DNA): TGCAGCGTTGAAGGGTTAGGGGGCTTTTACGAGCAGTACTTC. Protein sequence: CSVEGLGGFYEQYF.

This clone turned up a few times. The genes are TRBV5-6 and TRBJ1-1; D may be TRBD1 (6 bases). There are 16 residues in the CDR3. V was shortened by 4 bases and J by 1 base, with 17 bases between the two germline ends. CDR1 SGHDT and CDR2 YYEEEE come from the germline V gene. The CDR3 DNA reads as TGTGCCAGCAGCAGGACTCGACAGGCGGGGAACACTGAAGCTTTCTTT. It translates to CASSRTRQAGNTEAFF. Filled out from reference TRBV5-6 and TRBJ1-1, the complete variable domain reads DAGVTQSPTHLIKTRGQQVTLRCSPKSGHDTVSWYQQALGQGPQFIFQYYEEEERQRGNFPDRFSGHQFPNYSSELNVNALLLGDSALYLCASSRTRQAGNTEAFFGQGTRLTVV.

This chain uses TRBV14 with TRBJ1-2, with a tentative D call TRBD1 (6 bases). This CDR3 contains 13 residues. In germline, CDR1 is SGHDN, CDR2 FVKESK. Trimming stripped 1 base from V and 4 bases from J, with 7 bases between. Written as DNA, the CDR3 is TGTGCCAGCAGCCAAGGGACAGTCTATGGCTACACCTTC. This gives the protein CASSQGTVYGYTF.

The genes are TRBV9 and TRBJ1-2, with no clear D. Trimming stripped 5 bases from V and 4 bases from J, with 12 bases between. This CDR3 has 13 residues. The germline V gene encodes CDR1 SGDLS and CDR2 YYNGEE. CDR3 residues: CASRDSASYGYTF. In DNA form, the CDR3 reads TGTGCCAGCAGGGACTCGGCCTCCTATGGCTACACCTTC.

V usage is TRBV5-1 and J usage is TRBJ2-1, with 7 bases fitting TRBD2. The trim removed 7 bases at V and 5 bases at J, leaving 6 bases unmatched. There are 13 residues in the CDR3. Germline CDR1 reads SGHRS; CDR2 reads YFSETQ. This CDR3 reads CASGGGPDNEQFF. CDR3 bases: TGCGCCAGCGGGGGGGGACCCGACAATGAGCAGTTCTTC.

This clone was detected a few times. As DNA, the CDR3 is TGTGCCAGCAGCTTAAGACAGCTAGATACGCAGTATTTT. It yields the protein CASSLRQLDTQYF. The J gene is TRBJ2-3, the V gene TRBV7-6, with a possible D match to TRBD1 (5 bases). The germline CDR1 and CDR2 sequences are SGHVS and FNYEAQ. The CDR3 has 13 residues. V gave up 2 bases and J gave up 5 bases, with 8 bases separating them.

The rearrangement links TRBV14 to TRBJ2-7; D may be TRBD1 (5 bases). The CDR3 is made up of 14 amino acids. V was pared by 2 bases and J by 4 bases, with 12 bases between. Germline CDR1 and CDR2: SGHDN and FVKESK. This CDR3 is CASSQPDRGYEQYF. CDR3 nucleotides: TGTGCCAGCAGCCAACCCGACAGAGGATACGAGCAGTACTTC.

The chain combines TRBV27 with TRBJ1-1, with D possibly TRBD1 on 5 matching bases. The CDR3 totals 15 residues. V was trimmed by 3 bases and J by 1 base, leaving 12 bases between them. CDR1 MNHEY and CDR2 SMNVEV come from the germline V gene (reference sequence). This CDR3 reads CASSLLAGKNTEAFF. In nucleotides, the CDR3 is TGTGCCAGCAGTTTGCTTGCAGGGAAGAACACTGAAGCTTTCTTT.

The sample holds a few counts of this clone. This rearrangement joins TRBV13 to TRBJ2-1; 14 bases line up with TRBD2. V gave up 0 bases and J gave up 1 base; unmatched junction bases: 14. This CDR3 spans 22 amino acids. CDR1 and CDR2 from the germline V gene are PRHDT and FYEKMQ (reference sequence). CDR3 protein: CASSLGPPTGTSGGRSYNEQFF. For the CDR3, the DNA is TGTGCCAGCAGCTTAGGGCCTCCAACCGGGACTAGCGGGGGTCGGTCCTACAATGAGCAGTTCTTC.

The gene calls are TRBV11-1 and TRBJ2-1, with D possibly being TRBD2 (5 bases). Deletions cut 4 bases from V and 7 bases from J, with 20 bases between. The CDR3 spans 16 residues. Germline CDR1 and CDR2: SGHAT and FQDESV (reference sequence). CDR3 loop: CASSSRTIPPGNEQFF. Written as DNA, the CDR3 is TGTGCCAGCAGCTCCCGGACCATCCCCCCGGGGAATGAGCAGTTCTTC.

Only a few counts were recorded for this clone. V is TRBV30 and J is TRBJ2-2; the D is unclear. V lost 4 bases and J 7 bases, leaving 7 bases between the germline ends. The CDR3 runs 11 residues. The V gene's germline CDR1 is GTSNPN and CDR2 SVGIG (reference sequence). CDR3: CAWIAHGELFF. The CDR3 DNA reads as TGTGCCTGGATTGCTCACGGGGAGCTGTTTTTT.

J is TRBJ1-5 and V is TRBV6-1; no firm D call. Trimming took off 2 bases at V and 2 bases at J, with 16 bases between the two ends. The CDR3 has 17 amino acids. From germline, CDR1 is MNHNS and CDR2 SASEGT. The DNA for the CDR3 is TGTGCCAGCAGTGAAAGCACTCCGGCTTGGGGCAATCAGCCCCAGCATTTT. Translation gives CASSESTPAWGNQPQHF.

This chain joins TRBV15 and TRBJ1-1; 8 bases are shared with TRBD1. Germline lookup yields CDR1 LNHNV and CDR2 YYDKDF (reference sequence). V lost 5 bases to trimming and J lost 1 base; unmatched junction nucleotides: 6. The length of the CDR3 is 15 residues. CDR3 loop: CATSETGAANTEAFF. The CDR3 coding sequence is TGTGCCACCAGCGAGACAGGGGCCGCGAACACTGAAGCTTTCTTT. The variable domain in full, completed from reference TRBV15 and TRBJ1-1, reads DAMVIQNPRYQVTQFGKPVTLSCSQTLNHNVMYWYQQKSSQAPKLLFHYYDKDFNNEADTPDNFQSRRPNTSFCFLDIRSPGLGDTAMYLCATSETGAANTEAFFGQGTRLTVV.

The chain employs TRBV6-1 and TRBJ1-5; D is undetermined. V lost 0 bases and J 5 bases, leaving 17 bases between the germline ends. Germline V lookup: CDR1 MNHNS, CDR2 SASEGT. The CDR3 spans 17 residues. DNA for the CDR3: TGTGCCAGCAGTGAAGCGCAACCAGGCAGGCGGTATCAGCCCCAGCATTTT. The encoded protein is CASSEAQPGRRYQPQHF.

The J gene is TRBJ1-1, the V gene TRBV7-8; D may be TRBD1 (5 bases). Trimming stripped 7 bases from V and 7 bases from J, with 28 bases between. Germline lookup yields CDR1 SGHVS and CDR2 FQNEAQ. The CDR3 loop spans 17 amino acids. CDR3 residues: CASTPHEPRDRELEAFF. CDR3 nucleotides: TGTGCCAGCACCCCTCATGAGCCCCGGGACCGAGAGCTTGAAGCTTTCTTT.